This T cell receptor beta chain was recorded in a study of control samples from healthy donors and cancer patients. Measured with immunoSEQ multiplex PCR; TCRdb has only the in-frame clones, and not every one. Here the sample spans 30,000 to 40,000 clones, more than 70% being singletons. CDR3 length: 17 residues. The germline V gene encodes CDR1 SGDLS and CDR2 YYNGEE. With 2 bases clipped from V and 1 base from J, the junction kept 9 bases outside the gene matches. The gene calls are TRBV9 and TRBJ1-3; the match to TRBD1 covers 7 bases. The sequenced sample was PBMCs. This TCR was recovered from a woman between 55 and 75 years old with lung cancer. The CDR3 DNA sequence: TGTGCCAGCAGCGTGGGCACAGGGGCCTATTCTGGAAACACCATATATTTT. Translated, it gives CASSVGTGAYSGNTIYF. Full variable domain (rest looked up from reference TRBV9 and TRBJ1-3): DSGVTQTPKHLITATGQRVTLRCSPRSGDLSVYWYQQSLDQGLQFLIQYYNGEERAKGNILERFSAQQFPDLHSELNLSSLELGDSALYFCASSVGTGAYSGNTIYFGEGSWLTVV.